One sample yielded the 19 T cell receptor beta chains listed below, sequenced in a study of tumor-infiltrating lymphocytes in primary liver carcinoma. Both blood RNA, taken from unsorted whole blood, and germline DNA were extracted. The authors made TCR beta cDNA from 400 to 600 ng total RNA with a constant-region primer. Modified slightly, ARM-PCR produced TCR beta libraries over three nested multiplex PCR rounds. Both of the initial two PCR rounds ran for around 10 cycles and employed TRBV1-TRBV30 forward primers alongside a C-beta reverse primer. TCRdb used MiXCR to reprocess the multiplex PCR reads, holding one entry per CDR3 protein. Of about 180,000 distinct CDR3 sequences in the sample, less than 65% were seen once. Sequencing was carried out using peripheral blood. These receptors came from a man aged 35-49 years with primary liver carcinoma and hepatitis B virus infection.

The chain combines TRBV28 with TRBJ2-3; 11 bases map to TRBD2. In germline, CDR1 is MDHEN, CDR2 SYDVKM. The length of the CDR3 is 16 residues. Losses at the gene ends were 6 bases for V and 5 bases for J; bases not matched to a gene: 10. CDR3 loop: CASSRELAGEVDTQYF. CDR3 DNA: TGTGCCAGCAGCCGCGAACTAGCGGGAGAGGTAGATACGCAGTATTTT.

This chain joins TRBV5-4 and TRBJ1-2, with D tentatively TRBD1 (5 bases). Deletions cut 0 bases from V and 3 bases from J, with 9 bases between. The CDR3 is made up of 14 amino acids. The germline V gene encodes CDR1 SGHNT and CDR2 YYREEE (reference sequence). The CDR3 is CASSLALQDYGYTF. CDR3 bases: TGTGCCAGCAGCTTGGCGCTACAGGACTATGGCTACACCTTC.

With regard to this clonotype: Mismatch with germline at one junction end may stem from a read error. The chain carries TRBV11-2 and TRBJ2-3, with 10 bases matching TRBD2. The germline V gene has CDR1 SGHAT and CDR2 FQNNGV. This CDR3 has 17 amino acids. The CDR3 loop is CACSLESGRGRQYTQYF. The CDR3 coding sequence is TGTGCCTGCAGCTTAGAGAGCGGGAGGGGCCGTCAATATACGCAGTATTTT.

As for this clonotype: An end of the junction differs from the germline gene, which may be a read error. The CDR3 DNA reads as TGTACCATCACGGCGGACTCCTACGAGCAGTACTTC. Its translation: CTITADSYEQYF. The chain combines TRBV10-3 with TRBJ2-7; D remains unclear. CDR3 length: 12 residues. CDR1 is ENHRY, CDR2 SYGVKD, per germline.

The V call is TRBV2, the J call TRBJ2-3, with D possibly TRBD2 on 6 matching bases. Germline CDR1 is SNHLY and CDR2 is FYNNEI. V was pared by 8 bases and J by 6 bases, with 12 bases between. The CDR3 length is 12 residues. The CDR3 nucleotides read TGTGCCAGCGCGGAGGGTGAGGATACGCAGTATTTT. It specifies CASAEGEDTQYF.

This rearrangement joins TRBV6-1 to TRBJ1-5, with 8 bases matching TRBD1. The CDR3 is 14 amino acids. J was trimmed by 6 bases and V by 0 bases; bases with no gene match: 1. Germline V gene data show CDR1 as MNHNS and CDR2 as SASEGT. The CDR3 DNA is TGTGCCAGCAGTGAAGCGCAGGGGGCTCAGCCCCAGCATTTT. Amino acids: CASSEAQGAQPQHF.

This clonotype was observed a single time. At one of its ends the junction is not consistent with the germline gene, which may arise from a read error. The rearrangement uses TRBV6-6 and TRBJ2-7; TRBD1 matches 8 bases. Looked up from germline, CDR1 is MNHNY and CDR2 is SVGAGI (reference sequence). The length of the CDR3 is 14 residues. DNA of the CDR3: TGTGCCAGCAGCAGCTCCGGACAGGGCTACGAGCAGTGCTTC. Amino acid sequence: CASSSSGQGYEQCF.

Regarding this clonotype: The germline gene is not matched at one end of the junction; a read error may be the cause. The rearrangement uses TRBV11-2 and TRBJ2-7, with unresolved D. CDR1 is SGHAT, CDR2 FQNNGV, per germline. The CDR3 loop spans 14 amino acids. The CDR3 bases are TGTGTCAGTAGCTTAACCGACGGAGCCTGCGAGGAGTACTTC. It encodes CVSSLTDGACEEYF. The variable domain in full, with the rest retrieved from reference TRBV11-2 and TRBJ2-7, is EAGVAQSPRYKIIEKRQSVAFWCNPISGHATLYWYQQILGQGPKLLIQFQNNGVVDDSQLPKDRFSAERLKGVDSTLKIQPAKLEDSAVYLCVSSLTDGACEEYFGPGTRLTVT.

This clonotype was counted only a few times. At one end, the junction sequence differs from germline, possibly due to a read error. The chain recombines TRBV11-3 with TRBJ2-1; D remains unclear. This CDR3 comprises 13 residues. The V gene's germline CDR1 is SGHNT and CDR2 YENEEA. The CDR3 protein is CASSFASYNGQFF. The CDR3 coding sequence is TGTGCCAGCAGCTTTGCCAGCTACAATGGGCAGTTCTTC.

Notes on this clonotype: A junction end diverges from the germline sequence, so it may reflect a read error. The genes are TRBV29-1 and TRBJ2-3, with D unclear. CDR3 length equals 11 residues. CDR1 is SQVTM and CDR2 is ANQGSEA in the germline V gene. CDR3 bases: TGCAACGTTGTTGGTGGGGATACGCAGTATTTT. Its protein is CNVVGGDTQYF.

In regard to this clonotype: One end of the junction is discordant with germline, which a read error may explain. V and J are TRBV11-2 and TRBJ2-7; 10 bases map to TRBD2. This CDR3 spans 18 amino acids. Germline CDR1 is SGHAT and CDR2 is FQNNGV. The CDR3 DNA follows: TGTGCCTGCAGCTTAGGGTGGCACGGGACTAGCGAGGTCTACGAGCAGTACTTC. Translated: CACSLGWHGTSEVYEQYF.

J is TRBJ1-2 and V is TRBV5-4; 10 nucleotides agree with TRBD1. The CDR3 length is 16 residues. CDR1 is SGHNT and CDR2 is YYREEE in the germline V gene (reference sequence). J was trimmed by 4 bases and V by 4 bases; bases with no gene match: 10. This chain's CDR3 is CASSPARQGAGYGYTF. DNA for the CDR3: TGTGCCAGCAGCCCAGCAAGACAGGGGGCAGGCTATGGCTACACCTTC. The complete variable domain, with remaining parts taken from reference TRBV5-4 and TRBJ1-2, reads ETGVTQSPTHLIKTRGQQVTLRCSSQSGHNTVSWYQQALGQGPQFIFQYYREEENGRGNFPPRFSGLQFPNYSSELNVNALELDDSALYLCASSPARQGAGYGYTFGSGTRLTVV.

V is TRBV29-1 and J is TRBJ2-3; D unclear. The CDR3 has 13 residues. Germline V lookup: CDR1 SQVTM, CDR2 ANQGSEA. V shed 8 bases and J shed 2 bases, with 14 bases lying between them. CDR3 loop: CSSGWTTTDTQYF. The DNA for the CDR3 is TGCAGCTCCGGGTGGACGACCACAGATACGCAGTATTTT.

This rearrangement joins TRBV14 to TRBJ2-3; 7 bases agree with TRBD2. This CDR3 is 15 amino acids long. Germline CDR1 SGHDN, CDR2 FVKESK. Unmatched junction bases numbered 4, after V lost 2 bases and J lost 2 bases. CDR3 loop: CASSQTAGNTDTQYF. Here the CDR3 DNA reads TGTGCCAGCAGCCAAACAGCGGGGAACACAGATACGCAGTATTTT.

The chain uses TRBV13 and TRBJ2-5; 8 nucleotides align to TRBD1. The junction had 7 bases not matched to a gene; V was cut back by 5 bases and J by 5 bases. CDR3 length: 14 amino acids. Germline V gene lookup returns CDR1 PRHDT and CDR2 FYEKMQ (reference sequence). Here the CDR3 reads CASSPRQGLETQYF. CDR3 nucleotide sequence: TGTGCCAGCAGCCCGCGACAGGGGCTGGAGACCCAGTACTTC.

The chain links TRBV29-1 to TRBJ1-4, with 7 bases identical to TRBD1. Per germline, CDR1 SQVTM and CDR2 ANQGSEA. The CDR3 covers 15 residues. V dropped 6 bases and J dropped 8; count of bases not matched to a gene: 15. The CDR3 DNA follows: TGCAGCGTACAGGGGCGGGGCGCCCTGGGGGAAAAACTGTTTTTT. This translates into CSVQGRGALGEKLFF. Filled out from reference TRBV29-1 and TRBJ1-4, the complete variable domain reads SAVISQKPSRDICQRGTSLTIQCQVDSQVTMMFWYRQQPGQSLTLIATANQGSEATYESGFVIDKFPISRPNLTFSTLTVSNMSPEDSSIYLCSVQGRGALGEKLFFGSGTQLSVL.

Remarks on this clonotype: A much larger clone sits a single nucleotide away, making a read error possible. In nucleotides, the CDR3 is TGTGGCAGCAGCTTAGTAGGAGCGGGAGGCCGGGATGAGCAGTTCTTC. Translation gives CGSSLVGAGGRDEQFF. V and J are TRBV11-2 and TRBJ2-1, with 9 bases fitting TRBD2. This CDR3 has 16 amino acids. CDR1 and CDR2 from the germline V gene are SGHAT and FQNNGV.

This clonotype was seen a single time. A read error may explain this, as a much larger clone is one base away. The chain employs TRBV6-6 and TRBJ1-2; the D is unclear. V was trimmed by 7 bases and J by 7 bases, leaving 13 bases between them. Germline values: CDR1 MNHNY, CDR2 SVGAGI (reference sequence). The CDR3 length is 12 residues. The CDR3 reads CASNLPTRGYTF. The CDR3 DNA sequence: TGTGCCAGCAATCTTCCGACGCGTGGCTACACCTTC.

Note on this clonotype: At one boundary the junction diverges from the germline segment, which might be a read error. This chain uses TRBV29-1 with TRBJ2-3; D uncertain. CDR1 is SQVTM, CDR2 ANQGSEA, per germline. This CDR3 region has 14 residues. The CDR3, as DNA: TGCAGCGTCGAAGGGCAGGATCGCCCAGATACGCAGTATTTT. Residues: CSVEGQDRPDTQYF.